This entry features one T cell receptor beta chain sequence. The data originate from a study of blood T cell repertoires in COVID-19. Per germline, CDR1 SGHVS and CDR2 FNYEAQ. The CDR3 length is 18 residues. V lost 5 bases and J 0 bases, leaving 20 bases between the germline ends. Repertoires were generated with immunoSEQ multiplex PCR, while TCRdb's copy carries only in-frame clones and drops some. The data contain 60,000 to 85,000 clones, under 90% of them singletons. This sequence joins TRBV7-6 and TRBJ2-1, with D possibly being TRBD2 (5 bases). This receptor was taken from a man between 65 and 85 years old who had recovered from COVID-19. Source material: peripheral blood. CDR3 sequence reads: CASSALSGTPGSYNEQFF. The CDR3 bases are TGTGCCAGCAGCGCCTTATCGGGAACCCCAGGCTCCTACAATGAGCAGTTCTTC. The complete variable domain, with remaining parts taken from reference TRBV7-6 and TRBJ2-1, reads GAGVSQSPRYKVTKRGQDVALRCDPISGHVSLYWYRQALGQGPEFLTYFNYEAQQDKSGLPNDRFSAERPEGSISTLTIQRTEQRDSAMYRCASSALSGTPGSYNEQFFGPGTRLTVL.